The table lists the clone carrying this T cell receptor beta chain with a few counts. As yet, its antigen is unknown. This sample is part of a study of T-cell memory formation after mild COVID-19. General study results and limits: Clonal second-wave expansions that peaked on day 37 had unconfirmed SARS-CoV-2 specificity. Detection of some responders pre-infection suggested pre-existing cross-reactive memory T cells participated. Later expanders leaned CD4+, whereas clones that contracted between day 15 and 85 were balanced CD4/CD8.

TCRdb ran MiXCR on the 5' RACE reads and lists one entry per CDR3 protein. The sample carries 500,000 to 650,000 distinct CDR3 sequences, about 20% recorded once. Germline values: CDR1 LNHDA, CDR2 SQIVND (reference sequence). Trimming took off 3 bases at V and 6 bases at J, with 11 bases between the two ends. CDR3 size: 13 residues. The J gene is TRBJ1-1, the V gene TRBV19, with D tentatively TRBD1 (5 bases). This clonotype was obtained from an adult woman who had mild COVID-19 (a few samples of this study predate the infection). Cell type and time point are not known. The sequencing sample was made of PBMCs or a T cell subset sorted from them (not recorded which). The CDR3 sequence is CASSMGVSAEAFF. The CDR3 nucleotides are TGTGCCAGTAGTATGGGGGTTTCCGCTGAAGCTTTCTTT.